This section outlines one TCR beta chain sequence together with its context. The target of this receptor is not known. Base qualities are missing; no much larger clone stands one base away. The PTCy-treated patients were enrolled in a prospective multi-institutional clinical trial. Peripheral blood and bone marrow mononuclear cells were isolated by Ficoll-Hypaque density centrifugation and cryopreserved. TRB sequencing used genomic DNA with the immunoSEQ assay at survey resolution or the hsTCRB kit. Turning to the authors' computational methods: The immunoSEQ software handled the initial read processing, while the LymphoSeq R package was used for the repertoire analyses. Clonality was computed as 1 minus normalized Shannon entropy; Gini coefficient was also calculated for each TRB dataset. To infer phenotypes in unsorted samples, TRB sequences from sorted subsets of the recipient or donor were mapped onto unsorted samples from the same recipient. TCRdb stores this immuneACCESS table with in-frame sequences only. Part of the clones is absent; in the studies checked, under half of the shortfall reflects unresolved V genes, and no reason is known for the rest. V, J and clone size were drawn from that table, and D and trimming were deduced from the DNA. This sample is represented by approximately 52,000 clones; just over 85% of them were singletons. The ten largest clones take up about 3% of the sample.

These data come from a study of T cells after posttransplantation cyclophosphamide (dated by TCRdb to about 2016). In the study overall: Using TRB sequencing, the study followed how the T cell repertoire reconstituted after myeloablative bone marrow transplantation in which posttransplantation cyclophosphamide served as GVHD prophylaxis. In 3 patients, TRB sequencing was also performed on up to roughly 3 more blood samples taken 2 to 5.2 years after transplant, and in 4 patients, pretransplant blood was also TRB-sequenced. Because TRA and TRB clonality correlated tightly in fewer than 10 samples, the subsequent TCR analyses were limited to TRB only. Samples from around 40 PTCy-treated patients and some 16 related bone marrow donors of those patients were subjected to antigen receptor sequencing. Public TRB sequences were queried against a database of over 3,500 sequences associated with responses to pathogens, tumor antigens, self-antigens and alloantigens. Blood from all 35 or so PTCy patients who had 1-year posttransplant specimens underwent TRB sequencing. Overall results and qualifications from the work: The TRB repertoires of T cells infiltrating skin or the GI tract showed only limited overlap with the TRB repertoires found in blood. Across fewer than 55 patients, TRB clonality was highly associated with recipient CMV seropositivity and CMV reactivation, and PTCy diversity was similar to diversity in CNI/methotrexate controls. At 1-2 months, donor-recipient similarity was low but rose over the first year, and the later blood repertoires were often dominated by donor CD8+ memory clones.

CDR1 and CDR2 are drawn from the germline V gene: MDHEN, SYDVKM. Inclusive of the bounding cysteine and phenylalanine, the CDR3 is 14 residues long. Just the 42-base CDR3 DNA is kept, in frame starting at base 1. The V end loses 8 bases and the J end loses 4 bases, and a stretch of 18 bases separates them. The receptor was isolated from a young man with a blood cancer, CMV-positive, and with a related stem cell donor. The rearranged segments are TRBV28 and TRBJ2-7; a tentative D call is TRBD2 (5 bases match). Sequencing was done on a sample of PBMCs. CDR3 protein: CASEGSQQKYEQYF. The DNA sequence reads TGTGCCAGCGAGGGTAGCCAGCAAAAGTACGAGCAGTACTTC.